This is a list of T cell receptor beta chains from one sample in a study of T-cell reconstitution after alpha-beta-depleted transplantation in children. Using its own MiXCR run on the PCR reads, TCRdb lists one record per CDR3 protein. Altogether about 600,000 distinct CDR3 sequences are present, approximately 13% being singletons, with the ten largest covering approximately 2.1%. The source material was PBMCs, mostly from graft donor cells, sampled 360 days after TCRalphabeta/CD19-depleted stem cell transplant. Every receptor here comes from a male patient between 10 and 17 years old who had a stem cell transplant for acute myeloid leukemia, so the T cells may come from the graft donor. Both conserved end residues are part of each CDR3. Fields, in order: clone size, D gene, J gene, V gene, CDR3 protein, CDR3 DNA. A D gene is named only where the DNA matches it firmly. Rows may omit the clone size; those that give it use once, few, many or a size class.

>many|NA|TRBJ2-5|TRBV5-1
CASSLVQMLQETQYF
TGCGCCAGCAGCTTGGTGCAGATGCTACAAGAGACCCAGTACTTC
>few|NA|TRBJ2-2|TRBV7-9
CASTEGSGGNTGELFF
TGTGCCAGCACCGAAGGTAGCGGTGGGAACACCGGGGAGCTGTTTTTT
>NA|NA|TRBJ1-1|TRBV27
CASRPGFYGEAFF
TGTGCCAGCAGGCCAGGGTTTTACGGTGAAGCTTTCTTT
>few|NA|TRBJ2-3|TRBV27
CASSLFLQGRSNTDTQYF
TGTGCCAGCAGTTTATTTCTTCAAGGGAGGAGTAACACAGATACGCAGTATTTT
>few|TRBD2|TRBJ2-1|TRBV18
CASSPPTGLAGLNNEQFF
TGTGCCAGCTCACCACCGACGGGACTAGCGGGACTTAATAATGAGCAGTTCTTC
>NA|NA|TRBJ2-5|TRBV5-8
CAMGPGYGETQYF
TGTGCCATGGGCCCCGGTTACGGGGAGACCCAGTACTTC
>NA|TRBD2|TRBJ2-7|TRBV28
CASSYLGLARQIYYEQYF
TGTGCCAGCAGTTACTTGGGACTAGCGAGACAAATTTACTACGAGCAGTACTTC
>few|NA|TRBJ2-5|TRBV4-2
CASSQVGKQETQYF
TGTGCCAGCAGCCAAGTTGGGAAACAAGAGACCCAGTACTTC
>few|TRBD1|TRBJ1-2|TRBV27
CASSLTTGLYGYTF
TGTGCCAGCAGTCTTACGACAGGGCTCTATGGCTACACCTTC
>NA|TRBD2|TRBJ2-7|TRBV3-1
CASSHTTAAGGYEQYF
TGTGCCAGCAGCCACACTACTGCGGCCGGGGGGTACGAGCAGTACTTC
>many|NA|TRBJ2-1|TRBV12-3/TRBV12-4
CASSFYRAGGEQFF
TGTGCCAGCAGTTTTTACAGGGCTGGAGGTGAGCAGTTCTTC
>many|NA|TRBJ1-1|TRBV7-6
CASSLSRALNTEAFF
TGTGCCAGCAGCTTGAGCAGGGCTTTGAACACTGAAGCTTTCTTT
>few|TRBD1|TRBJ2-3|TRBV29-1
CSGRTGYPDTQYF
TGCAGCGGCCGGACAGGGTACCCAGATACGCAGTATTTT
>NA|NA|TRBJ2-7|TRBV5-1
CASSPGRSFEQYF
TGCGCCAGCAGTCCGGGACGGAGTTTTGAGCAGTACTTC
>many|TRBD2|TRBJ2-3|TRBV4-2
CASSGGLTSGTYTQYF
TGTGCCAGCAGCGGGGGATTGACTAGCGGGACCTATACGCAGTATTTT
>NA|TRBD2|TRBJ2-2|TRBV20-1
CSASRLAGAGELFF
TGCAGTGCTTCTCGACTAGCGGGAGCCGGGGAGCTGTTTTTT
>many|NA|TRBJ2-6|TRBV27
CASSFWESGANVLTF
TGTGCCAGCAGTTTTTGGGAGTCTGGGGCCAACGTCCTGACTTTC
>many|NA|TRBJ2-6|TRBV4-3
CASSQEGTGANVLTF
TGCGCCAGCAGCCAAGAAGGGACTGGGGCCAACGTCCTGACTTTC
>NA|NA|TRBJ2-2|TRBV12-3/TRBV12-4
CASGFPSGTTYTGELFF
TGTGCCAGCGGTTTTCCCAGCGGGACAACCTACACCGGGGAGCTGTTTTTT
>NA|NA|TRBJ1-5|TRBV6-2/TRBV6-3
CASSYRAGNQPQHF
TGTGCCAGCAGTTACAGGGCAGGCAATCAGCCCCAGCATTTT
>NA|NA|TRBJ2-6|TRBV5-1
CASSLTTGANVLTF
TGCGCCAGCAGCTTAACAACTGGGGCCAACGTCCTGACTTTC
>few|TRBD1|TRBJ1-5|TRBV9
CASSMGQGTNQPQHF
TGTGCCAGCAGCATGGGACAGGGGACAAATCAGCCCCAGCATTTT
>few|NA|TRBJ2-7|TRBV7-9
CASSPSRPGGLNYEQYF
TGTGCCAGCAGTCCTTCGAGACCTGGCGGGTTAAACTACGAGCAGTACTTC
>few|NA|TRBJ2-7|TRBV4-1
CASSQVVGGINEQYF
TGCGCCAGCAGCCAAGTGGTCGGGGGAATCAACGAGCAGTACTTC
>NA|TRBD2|TRBJ2-7|TRBV12-3/TRBV12-4
CASTLFSGSHEQYF
TGTGCCAGCACCCTCTTTAGCGGGAGCCACGAGCAGTACTTC
>NA|TRBD2|TRBJ2-3|TRBV12-3/TRBV12-4
CASSFPSGRAMDTQYF
TGTGCCAGCAGTTTCCCTAGCGGGAGGGCCATGGATACGCAGTATTTT
>few|NA|TRBJ2-6|TRBV30
CAWSSYQFFRGKHSGANVLTF
TGTGCCTGGAGTAGTTACCAATTCTTCAGGGGAAAGCACTCTGGGGCCAACGTCCTGACTTTC
>NA|TRBD2|TRBJ2-7|TRBV4-2
CASSVGLADNYEQYF
TGTGCCAGCAGTGTCGGACTAGCGGATAACTACGAGCAGTACTTC
>NA|NA|TRBJ2-7|TRBV20-1
CSASSRVFEQYF
TGCAGTGCTAGTTCTAGGGTCTTCGAGCAGTACTTC
>few|NA|TRBJ2-7|TRBV7-2
CASSLVGVSHYEQYF
TGTGCCAGCAGTTTGGTAGGGGTTTCCCACTACGAGCAGTACTTC
>few|TRBD2|TRBJ2-1|TRBV3-1
CASSQVTSGSYEQFF
TGTGCCAGCAGCCAAGTGACTAGCGGGAGCTATGAGCAGTTCTTC
>NA|TRBD1|TRBJ1-5|TRBV7-6
CASSLADRGQPQHF
TGTGCCAGCAGCTTAGCGGACAGGGGTCAGCCCCAGCATTTT
>many|TRBD1|TRBJ2-7|TRBV7-2
CASSPRTGGNGEQYF
TGTGCCAGCAGCCCCAGGACAGGGGGCAATGGCGAGCAGTACTTC
>NA|TRBD2|TRBJ2-2|TRBV24-1
CATSDSFGWEGNTGELFF
TGTGCCACCAGTGATTCGTTCGGCTGGGAGGGAAACACCGGGGAGCTGTTTTTT
>once|NA|TRBJ2-6|TRBV20-1
CSARDRVRASGANVLTF
TGCAGTGCTAGAGATAGGGTCAGGGCCTCTGGGGCCAACGTCCTGACTTTC
>many|TRBD1|TRBJ1-5|TRBV28
CASSSLPGQGGAQPQHF
TGTGCCAGCAGCTCCCTTCCCGGACAGGGGGGGGCTCAGCCCCAGCATTTT
>few|TRBD1|TRBJ1-2|TRBV5-1
CASSLEGALGYGYTF
TGCGCCAGCAGCTTGGAGGGGGCGCTCGGCTATGGCTACACCTTC
>few|NA|TRBJ2-3|TRBV7-9
CASSFLLGRGDTQYF
TGTGCCAGCAGCTTTTTACTGGGCAGGGGAGATACGCAGTATTTT
>NA|NA|TRBJ2-1|TRBV29-1
CSVRERGSDNEQFF
TGCAGCGTGAGGGAGAGGGGATCGGACAATGAGCAGTTCTTC
>many|NA|TRBJ1-2|TRBV21-1
CASSKEPGQHYGYTF
TGTGCCAGCAGCAAAGAACCTGGACAGCACTATGGCTACACCTTC
>few|NA|TRBJ2-7|TRBV14
CASSPHNPVRVASYEQYF
TGTGCCAGCAGCCCTCACAACCCGGTTCGGGTAGCCTCCTACGAGCAGTACTTC
>few|NA|TRBJ1-5|TRBV20-1
CSAREGAGIYFNQPQHF
TGCAGTGCTAGAGAAGGAGCGGGGATATATTTCAATCAGCCCCAGCATTTT